These 27 T cell receptor beta chains came from one sample sequenced in a study of blood T cell repertoires in COVID-19 (dated by TCRdb to about 2020). Library preparation used the immunoSEQ multiplex PCR assay. Drawn from immuneACCESS, this table holds only the in-frame rearrangements with V and J called that TCRdb kept. Clones are partly lost; checked studies trace under half to an unresolved V gene and leave the rest unexplained. The sample table records 200,000 or so clones; about 87% of these occur just once. The top ten clones comprise about 2.6% of the sample. Specimen: PBMCs or T cells enriched from blood (not recorded which). The receptors shown here come from a woman aged 25 to 39 who had recovered from COVID-19.

The chain combines TRBV1 with TRBJ2-2; TRBD1, the table's D call, was not compared with the DNA. TRBV1 is designated a pseudogene. The CDR3 length is 17 residues. In DNA, the CDR3 is TGCACCAGCAGCCAACCTTTAGACAGGGCGAACACCGGGGAGCTGTTTTTT. This encodes CTSSQPLDRANTGELFF.

The chain joins TRBV6-2 or TRBV6-3 to TRBJ1-1, with unresolved D. CDR3 length: 15 amino acids. Germline values: CDR1 MNHEY, CDR2 SVGEGT. Trimming took off 0 bases at V and 6 bases at J, with 14 bases between the two ends. CDR3 residues: CASSYSREGGAEAFF. CDR3 coding DNA: TGTGCCAGCAGTTACTCGAGAGAGGGAGGCGCTGAAGCTTTCTTT.

This clone was seen a handful of times. V usage is TRBV29-1 and J usage is TRBJ2-5, with TRBD1 identical over 8 bases. With 3 bases clipped from V and 5 bases from J, the junction kept 8 bases outside the gene matches. CDR1 and CDR2 from the germline V gene are SQVTM and ANQGSEA. The CDR3 spans 14 residues. DNA of the CDR3: TGCAGCGTTGATGACCAGACAGGGGCCGAGACCCAGTACTTC. Protein product: CSVDDQTGAETQYF.

This sequence joins TRBV12-3 or TRBV12-4 and TRBJ1-2; D is perhaps TRBD1 (5 bases). V was cut by 1 base and J by 8 bases, with 8 bases left in between. The CDR3 has 12 amino acids. The CDR3 coding sequence is TGTGCCAGCAGTTTAGGGGGGGTGGGCTACACCTTC. Amino acids: CASSLGGVGYTF.

This chain connects TRBV3-1 (or the pseudogene TRBV3-2) to TRBJ1-2, with 8 bases matching TRBD1. V trimming: 4 bases; J trimming: 4 bases; junction bases outside the gene matches: 8. CDR3 length: 15 residues. Germline V lookup: CDR1 LGHDT, CDR2 YNNKEL (reference sequence). In nucleotides, the CDR3 is TGTGCCAGCAGCCGCGGGACAGGCGGAATCTATGGCTACACCTTC. It codes for CASSRGTGGIYGYTF.

The V and J genes are TRBV7-2 and TRBJ2-2, with TRBD2 matching over 14 bases. The CDR3 is made up of 19 amino acids. With V trimmed by 5 bases and J by 3 bases, 11 bases remained unmatched. Looked up from germline, CDR1 is SGHTA and CDR2 is FQGNSA. The CDR3 here is CASSAARLAGGPDTGELFF. DNA of the CDR3: TGTGCCAGCAGCGCCGCCCGACTAGCGGGGGGGCCTGACACCGGGGAGCTGTTTTTT.

The rearrangement uses TRBV18 and TRBJ1-5; a weak D match, TRBD1 (5 bases). With 2 bases removed from V and 4 bases from J, the gap between germline ends came to 12 bases. Germline V lookup: CDR1 KGHSH, CDR2 LQKENI. There are 15 residues in the CDR3. The CDR3 nucleotides read TGTGCCAGCTCACCAATAGGGGATGGAAATCAGCCCCAGCATTTT. Translating it yields CASSPIGDGNQPQHF.

This chain joins TRBV6-5 and TRBJ2-6; the match to TRBD2 covers 8 bases. The CDR3 contains 15 residues. CDR1 and CDR2 from the germline V gene are MNHEY and SVGAGI. The ends lost 8 bases at V and 1 base at J; junction bases unmatched: 4. CDR3: CASRGGSSGANVLTF. In DNA, the CDR3 is TGTGCCAGCCGGGGGGGATCATCTGGGGCCAACGTCCTGACTTTC.

V is TRBV12-5 and J is TRBJ1-1; D is uncertain. This CDR3 contains 12 residues. Trimming removed 6 bases at V and 3 bases at J, with 8 bases between. The germline CDR1 and CDR2 sequences are LGHNT and FRNRAP. The CDR3 here is CASGPRDTEAFF. The CDR3 DNA sequence: TGTGCTAGTGGCCCCCGGGACACTGAAGCTTTCTTT. Full variable domain (remainder filled in from reference TRBV12-5 and TRBJ1-1): DARVTQTPRHKVTEMGQEVTMRCQPILGHNTVFWYRQTMMQGLELLAYFRNRAPLDDSGMPKDRFSAEMPDATLATLKIQPSEPRDSAVYFCASGPRDTEAFFGQGTRLTVV.

The chain links TRBV18 to TRBJ1-1; weak D call: TRBD1 (6 bases). Germline CDR1 KGHSH, CDR2 LQKENI. This CDR3 has 14 residues. V was pared by 1 base and J by 12 bases, with 18 bases between. The CDR3 coding sequence is TGTGCCAGCTCACCACTTTCGGACAGTGAACAATCTTTCTTT. Translation: CASSPLSDSEQSFF.

The chain recombines TRBV4-3 with TRBJ1-1; D may be TRBD1 (5 bases). Trimming removed 1 base at V and 3 bases at J, with 9 bases between. This CDR3 comprises 14 residues. CDR1 is LGHNA and CDR2 is YSLEER in the germline V gene. The CDR3 here is CASSQGRAYTEAFF. Here the CDR3 DNA reads TGCGCCAGCAGCCAAGGCAGGGCTTACACTGAAGCTTTCTTT.

This chain uses TRBV5-1 with TRBJ1-1; D perhaps matches TRBD1 (5 bases). The CDR3 runs 14 residues. Germline CDR1 reads SGHRS; CDR2 reads YFSETQ. Trimming left V 4 bases short and J 5 bases short, with 15 bases between. The CDR3 spells CASSPGGVWTEAFF. The CDR3 DNA reads TGCGCCAGCAGCCCAGGAGGGGTTTGGACTGAAGCTTTCTTT.

The chain joins TRBV5-4 to TRBJ1-2; D is perhaps TRBD1 (6 bases). Germline V gives CDR1 SGHNT, CDR2 YYREEE (reference sequence). Trimming removed 1 base from V and 0 bases from J, with 13 bases in between. This CDR3 contains 16 residues. The CDR3 DNA follows: TGTGCCAGCAGCTTGCCCTGGGGGCCGACTAACTATGGCTACACCTTC. Amino acids: CASSLPWGPTNYGYTF.

V usage is TRBV4-2 and J usage is TRBJ2-7; TRBD2 matches at 13 bases. Germline V gives CDR1 LGHNA, CDR2 YNFKEQ. This CDR3 region has 15 residues. V gave up 3 bases and J gave up 4 bases; unmatched junction bases: 3. The CDR3, as DNA: TGTGCCAGCAGCCAGGGGACTAGCGGGGATTACGAGCAGTACTTC. Its protein product is CASSQGTSGDYEQYF.

The chain recombines TRBV11-2 with TRBJ2-3; 10 bases map to TRBD2. The CDR3 runs to 18 residues. The germline gives CDR1 SGHAT, CDR2 FQNNGV. V gave up 5 bases and J gave up 3 bases; unmatched junction bases: 14. CDR3 sequence: CASSPNWGGLAPTDTQYF. CDR3 nucleotide sequence: TGTGCCAGCAGCCCCAATTGGGGGGGACTAGCGCCGACAGATACGCAGTATTTT.

CDR3 DNA sequence: TGTGCCAGCAGCCCGGACTCAAGACGGGAAAAACTGTTTTTT. Its protein is CASSPDSRREKLFF. The chain links TRBV7-9 to TRBJ1-4; no definite D call. The V end lost 5 bases, the J end lost 8 bases, and 15 bases lay between the germline ends. Germline V gene lookup returns CDR1 SEHNR and CDR2 FQNEAQ (reference sequence). This CDR3 is 14 amino acids long.

This chain links TRBV5-1 with TRBJ1-1; 7 bases line up with TRBD1. This CDR3 contains 16 residues. From germline, CDR1 is SGHRS and CDR2 YFSETQ. Trimming at V came to 3 bases and at J to 0 bases, leaving 8 bases not matched to a gene. The CDR3 loop is CASSSQGSRMNTEAFF. CDR3 nucleotides: TGCGCCAGCAGCTCACAGGGGTCGAGGATGAACACTGAAGCTTTCTTT.

The V gene is TRBV27, the J gene TRBJ1-2; TRBD1 aligns across 10 bases. Germline V gene sequence: CDR1 MNHEY, CDR2 SMNVEV (reference sequence). V was clipped by 0 bases and J by 2 bases; unmatched bases: 0. This CDR3 is 15 amino acids long. CDR3 sequence: CASSLSGQGNYGYTF. The CDR3 DNA follows: TGTGCCAGCAGTTTATCGGGACAGGGGAACTATGGCTACACCTTC.

This clone was observed a single time. The chain has TRBV6-5 and TRBJ2-1; 9 positions match TRBD1. Trimming took 4 bases from V and 5 from J; bases not matched to a gene: 6. The CDR3 contains 15 residues. Germline-derived CDR1 and CDR2 are MNHEY and SVGAGI. The CDR3, as DNA: TGTGCCAGCAGTTTTGCCGGGACAGGGAACAATGAGCAGTTCTTC. Residues: CASSFAGTGNNEQFF.

J is TRBJ2-7 and V is TRBV9; weak D call: TRBD2 (6 bases). The germline V and J ends were trimmed by 5 bases and 4 bases, with 16 bases remaining between them. This CDR3 has 14 residues. Germline-derived CDR1 and CDR2 are SGDLS and YYNGEE. In DNA form, the CDR3 reads TGTGCCAGCAGTATTGGCGGGGCGGGGTACGAGCAGTACTTC. Amino acids: CASSIGGAGYEQYF. The full variable domain, in which reference TRBV9 and TRBJ2-7 provide the parts outside the CDR3, is DSGVTQTPKHLITATGQRVTLRCSPRSGDLSVYWYQQSLDQGLQFLIQYYNGEERAKGNILERFSAQQFPDLHSELNLSSLELGDSALYFCASSIGGAGYEQYFGPGTRLTVT.

V is TRBV5-5 and J is TRBJ2-5; 10 nucleotides align to TRBD2. The germline V gene encodes CDR1 SGHKS and CDR2 YYEKEE (reference sequence). The CDR3 has 16 amino acids. V shed 3 bases and J 4 bases; nucleotides not matched to a gene: 9. The CDR3 loop is CASSYSGTSVGETQYF. The CDR3, as DNA: TGTGCCAGCAGCTACTCCGGGACTAGCGTAGGAGAGACCCAGTACTTC.

Written as DNA, the CDR3 is TGTGCCAGCAGTTTCAGCGGGGGGGCCGGGAATGAGCAGTTCTTC. Residues: CASSFSGGAGNEQFF. The chain employs TRBV27 and TRBJ2-1; TRBD2 aligns across 10 bases. Trimming cost V 3 bases and J 7 bases; bases outside gene matches: 6. Germline V gene sequence: CDR1 MNHEY, CDR2 SMNVEV (reference sequence). The CDR3 has 15 amino acids.

This chain joins TRBV6-2 or TRBV6-3 and TRBJ1-5, with D perhaps matching TRBD1 (6 bases). V was trimmed by 6 bases and J by 2 bases, leaving 20 bases between them. CDR1 is MNHEY and CDR2 is SVGEGT in the germline V gene. CDR3 length equals 17 residues. CDR3 DNA: TGTGCCAGCAGCCCTGATAGGGGGGGCGCCGGCAATCAGCCCCAGCATTTT. Its translation is CASSPDRGGAGNQPQHF.

This clone was counted a single time. The chain is built from TRBV10-3 and TRBJ1-1; 8 positions match TRBD1. The CDR3 is 13 amino acids. Germline V gene data show CDR1 as ENHRY and CDR2 as SYGVKD. The V segment lost 6 bases and the J segment 10 bases; nucleotides outside the gene matches: 10. This CDR3 is CAISPGGESGAFF. CDR3 in DNA: TGTGCCATCAGCCCAGGGGGCGAGAGTGGAGCTTTCTTT.

The genes are TRBV6-5 and TRBJ1-2; 8 bases line up with TRBD1. CDR3 length equals 14 residues. J lost 6 bases, V lost 5 bases, and 8 bases had no gene match. The germline V gene encodes CDR1 MNHEY and CDR2 SVGAGI. The CDR3 DNA reads TGTGCCAGCAGTCCACGGACAGGGTGGGATGGCTACACCTTC. Translation: CASSPRTGWDGYTF.

The chain couples TRBV24-1 to TRBJ2-1, with D maybe TRBD1 (5 bases). Germline values: CDR1 KGHDR, CDR2 SFDVKD. The CDR3 is 14 amino acids. Trimming left V 5 bases short and J 10 bases short, with 17 bases between. CDR3 region: CATSVGTEPGEQFF. The CDR3 nucleotides read TGTGCCACCAGTGTCGGAACAGAACCAGGGGAGCAGTTCTTC.

The gene calls are TRBV9 and TRBJ2-3; 8 bases align to TRBD2. Trimming took 1 base from V and 4 from J; bases not matched to a gene: 17. Germline assignment: CDR1 SGDLS and CDR2 YYNGEE. There are 19 residues in the CDR3. CDR3 sequence: CASSVRGLSRGGFSDTQYF. As DNA, the CDR3 is TGTGCCAGCAGCGTAAGGGGCCTGAGCCGCGGGGGGTTCTCAGATACGCAGTATTTT.